This TCR beta chain was sequenced in a study of shared clonotypes between healthy human individuals. Broader study findings: Limited genetic and exposure-history diversity came from having few donors.

CD45RO-negative, CCR7-selected cells formed the naive CD8 fraction, which excluded terminally differentiated effector memory CD45RA+ cells. Points on this clone: The antigen remains undetermined.

For sorted subsets, 200 ng DNA per replicate equaled approximately 30,000 T cell genomes. Only in-frame clones appear in the TCRdb table, and some are missing; sequencing was by immunoSEQ multiplex PCR. This sample yields some 2,100,000 clones, of which under 95% are seen a single time; around 1.7% belongs to the top ten. Looked up from germline, CDR1 is MDHEN and CDR2 is SYDVKM. V lost 4 bases to trimming and J lost 7 bases, with 14 bases between them. CDR3 length equals 14 residues. Sequencing was done on a sample of naive CD8+ T cells from PBMCs. The receptor comes from a man between 18 and 29 years old in good health. Some clones in this sample may be carry-over from other donors' samples. The chain combines TRBV28 with TRBJ1-5; D may be TRBD1 (5 bases). CDR3 protein: CASSWGRTTQPQHF. Written as DNA, the CDR3 is TGTGCCAGCAGTTGGGGCAGGACGACGCAGCCCCAGCATTTT. Looking up the rest from reference TRBV28 and TRBJ1-5 gives the full variable domain: DVKVTQSSRYLVKRTGEKVFLECVQDMDHENMFWYRQDPGLGLRLIYFSYDVKMKEKGDIPEGYSVSREKKERFSLILESASTNQTSMYLCASSWGRTTQPQHFGDGTRLSIL.